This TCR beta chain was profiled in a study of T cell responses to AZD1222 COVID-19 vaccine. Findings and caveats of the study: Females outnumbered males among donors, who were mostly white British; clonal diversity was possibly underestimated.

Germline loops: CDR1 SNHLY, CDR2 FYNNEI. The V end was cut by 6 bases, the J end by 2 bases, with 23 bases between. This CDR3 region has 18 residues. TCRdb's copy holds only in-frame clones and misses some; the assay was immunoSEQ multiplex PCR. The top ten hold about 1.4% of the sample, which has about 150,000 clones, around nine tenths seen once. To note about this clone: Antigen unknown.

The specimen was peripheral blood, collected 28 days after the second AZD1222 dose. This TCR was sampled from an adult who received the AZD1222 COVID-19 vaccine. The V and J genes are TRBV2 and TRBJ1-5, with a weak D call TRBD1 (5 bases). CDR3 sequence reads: CASRHSGNGNLGNQPQHF. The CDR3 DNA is TGTGCCAGCAGACACTCAGGGAATGGTAATCTGGGCAATCAGCCCCAGCATTTT.